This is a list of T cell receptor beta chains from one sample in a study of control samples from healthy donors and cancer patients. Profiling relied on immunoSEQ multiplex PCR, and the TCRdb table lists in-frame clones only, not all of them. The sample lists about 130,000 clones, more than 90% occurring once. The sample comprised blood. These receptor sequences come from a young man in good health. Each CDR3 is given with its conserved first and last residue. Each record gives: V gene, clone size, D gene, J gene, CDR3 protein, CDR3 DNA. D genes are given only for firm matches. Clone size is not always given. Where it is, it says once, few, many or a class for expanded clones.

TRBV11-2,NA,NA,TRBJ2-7,CASSLGSGHYEQYF,TGTGCCAGCAGCTTAGGCTCAGGGCACTACGAGCAGTACTTC
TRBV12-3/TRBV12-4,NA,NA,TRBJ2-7,CASSNAGTVKYF,TGTGCCAGCAGCAATGCGGGGACAGTGAAGTACTTC
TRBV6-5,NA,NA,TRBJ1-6,CASRFGPLANSPLHF,TGTGCCAGCAGATTCGGACCCCTCGCAAATTCACCCCTCCACTTT
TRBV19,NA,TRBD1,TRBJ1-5,CASSIPGQGWNQPQHF,TGTGCCAGTAGTATCCCGGGACAGGGGTGGAATCAGCCCCAGCATTTT
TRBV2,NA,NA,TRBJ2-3,CASEGPSRIQAEYF,TGTGCCAGCGAGGGGCCTAGCCGGATTCAAGCGGAGTATTTT
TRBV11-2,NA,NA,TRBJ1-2,CASSFAGANYGYTF,TGTGCCAGCAGCTTCGCCGGGGCGAACTATGGCTACACCTTC
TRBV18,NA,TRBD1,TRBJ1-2,CASSPTGGAVYGYTF,TGTGCCAGCTCACCGACAGGGGGCGCGGTCTATGGCTACACCTTC
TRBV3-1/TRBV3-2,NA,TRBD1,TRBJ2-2,CASSRRWTGGPTNTGELFF,TGTGCCAGCAGCCGTCGATGGACAGGGGGGCCGACGAACACCGGGGAGCTGTTTTTT
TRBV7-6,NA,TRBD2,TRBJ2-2,CASSQSAGVNTGELFF,TGTGCCAGCAGCCAATCTGCGGGGGTAAACACCGGGGAGCTGTTTTTT
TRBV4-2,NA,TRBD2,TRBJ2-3,CASSQRLAGGRPYTQYF,TGTGCCAGCAGCCAACGACTAGCGGGGGGGCGACCCTATACGCAGTATTTT
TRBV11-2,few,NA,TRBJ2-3,CASSLGAQSVTDTQYF,TGTGCCAGCAGCTTAGGCGCGCAATCCGTCACAGATACGCAGTATTTT
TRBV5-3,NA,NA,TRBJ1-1,CARPDRLNTEAFF,TGTGCCAGACCTGACAGGCTGAACACTGAAGCTTTCTTT
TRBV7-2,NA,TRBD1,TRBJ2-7,CASSDRDRGHEQYF,TGTGCCAGCAGCGACCGGGACAGGGGCCACGAGCAGTACTTC
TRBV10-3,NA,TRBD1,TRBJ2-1,CAISESGTGSYNEQFF,TGTGCCATCAGTGAGTCTGGGACAGGTAGTTACAATGAGCAGTTCTTC
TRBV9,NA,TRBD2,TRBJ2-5,CASSGKGGGPQETQYF,TGTGCCAGCAGCGGGAAGGGCGGGGGGCCTCAAGAGACCCAGTACTTC
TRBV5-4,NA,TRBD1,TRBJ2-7,CASRAGRDRVEQYF,TGTGCCAGCAGGGCCGGCCGTGACAGGGTCGAGCAGTACTTC
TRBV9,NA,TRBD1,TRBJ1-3,CASSSQRGQGITGNTIYF,TGTGCCAGCAGCTCACAACGGGGACAGGGAATAACTGGAAACACCATATATTTT